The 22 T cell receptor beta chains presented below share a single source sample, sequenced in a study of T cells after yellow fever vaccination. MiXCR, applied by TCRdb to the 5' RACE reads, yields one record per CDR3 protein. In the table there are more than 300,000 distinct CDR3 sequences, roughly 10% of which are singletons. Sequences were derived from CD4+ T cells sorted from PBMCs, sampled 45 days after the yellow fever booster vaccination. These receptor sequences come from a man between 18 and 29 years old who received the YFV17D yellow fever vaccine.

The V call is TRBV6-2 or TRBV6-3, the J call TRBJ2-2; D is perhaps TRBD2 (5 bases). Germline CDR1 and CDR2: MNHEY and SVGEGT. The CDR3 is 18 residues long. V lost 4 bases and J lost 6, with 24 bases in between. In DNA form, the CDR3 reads TGTGCCAGCAGTTCGGGCGGAGCGGCCTCGACATATCCCGGGGAGCTGTTTTTT. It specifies CASSSGGAASTYPGELFF.

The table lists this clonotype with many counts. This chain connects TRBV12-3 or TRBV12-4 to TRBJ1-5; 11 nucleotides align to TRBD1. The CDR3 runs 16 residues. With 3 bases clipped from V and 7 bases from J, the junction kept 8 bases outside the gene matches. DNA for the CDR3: TGTGCCAGCAGTTTCTCCGGACAGGGGGCCTGGCAGCCCCAGCATTTT. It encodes CASSFSGQGAWQPQHF.

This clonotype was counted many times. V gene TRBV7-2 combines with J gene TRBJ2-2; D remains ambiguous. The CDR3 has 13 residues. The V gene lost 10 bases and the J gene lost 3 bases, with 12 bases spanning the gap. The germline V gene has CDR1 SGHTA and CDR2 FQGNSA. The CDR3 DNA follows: TGTGCCACCGACCCGGCGGACACCGGGGAGCTGTTTTTT. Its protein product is CATDPADTGELFF. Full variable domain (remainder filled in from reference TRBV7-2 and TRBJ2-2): GAGVSQSPSNKVTEKGKDVELRCDPISGHTALYWYRQSLGQGLEFLIYFQGNSAPDKSGLPSDRFSAERTGGSVSTLTIQRTQQEDSAVYLCATDPADTGELFFGEGSRLTVL.

The CDR3 protein is CSAGLGTGGSEQYF. DNA for the CDR3: TGCAGTGCTGGCCTCGGGACAGGGGGGTCCGAGCAGTACTTC. The chain uses TRBV20-1 and TRBJ2-7; 11 bases map to TRBD1. Germline lookup yields CDR1 DFQATT and CDR2 SNEGSKA (reference sequence). With 5 bases clipped from V and 6 bases from J, the junction kept 9 bases outside the gene matches. CDR3 size: 14 residues.

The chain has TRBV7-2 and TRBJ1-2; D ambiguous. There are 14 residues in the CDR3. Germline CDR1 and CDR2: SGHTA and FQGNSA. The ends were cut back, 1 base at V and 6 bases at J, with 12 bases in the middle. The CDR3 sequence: CASSLELSRDGYTF. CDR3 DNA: TGTGCCAGCAGCTTAGAACTCTCGCGGGATGGCTACACCTTC.

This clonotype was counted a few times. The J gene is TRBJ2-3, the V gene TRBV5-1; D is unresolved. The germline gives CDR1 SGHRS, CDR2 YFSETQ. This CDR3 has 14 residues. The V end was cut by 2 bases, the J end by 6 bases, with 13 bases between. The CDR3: CASSLNLPRDTQYF. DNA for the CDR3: TGCGCCAGCAGCTTAAACTTGCCCCGTGATACGCAGTATTTT.

The CDR3 DNA reads as TGTGCCAGCAGCGTATCTCCGGTGGCGGCTAATGAAAAACTGTTTTTT. Residues: CASSVSPVAANEKLFF. The chain has TRBV9 and TRBJ1-4; D is undetermined. This CDR3 region has 16 residues. Germline lookup yields CDR1 SGDLS and CDR2 YYNGEE. V lost 1 base, J lost 3 bases, and 13 bases lay in between.

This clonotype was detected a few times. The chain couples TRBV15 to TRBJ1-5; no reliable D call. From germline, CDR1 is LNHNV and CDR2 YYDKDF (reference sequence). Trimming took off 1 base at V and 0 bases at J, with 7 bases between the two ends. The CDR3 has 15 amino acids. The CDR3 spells CATSRVVNSNQPQHF. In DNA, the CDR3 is TGTGCCACCAGCAGAGTGGTCAATAGCAATCAGCCCCAGCATTTT.

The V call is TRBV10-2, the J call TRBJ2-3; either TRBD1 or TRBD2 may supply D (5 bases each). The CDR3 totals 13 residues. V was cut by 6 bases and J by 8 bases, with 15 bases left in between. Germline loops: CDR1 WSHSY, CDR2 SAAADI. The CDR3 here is CASSATEGRTQYF. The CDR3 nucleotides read TGCGCCAGCAGCGCAACTGAGGGGCGTACGCAGTATTTT.

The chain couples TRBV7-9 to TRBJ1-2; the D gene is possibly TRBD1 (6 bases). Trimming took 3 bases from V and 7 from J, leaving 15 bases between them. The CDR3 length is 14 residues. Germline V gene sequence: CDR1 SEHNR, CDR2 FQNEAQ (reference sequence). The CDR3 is CASSLAGAPSGYTF. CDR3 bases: TGTGCCAGCAGCTTGGCGGGGGCCCCAAGTGGCTACACCTTC.

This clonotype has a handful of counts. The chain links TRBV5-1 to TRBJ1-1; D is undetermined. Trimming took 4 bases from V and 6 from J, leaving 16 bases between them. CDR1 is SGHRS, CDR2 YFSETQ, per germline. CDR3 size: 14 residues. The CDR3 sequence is CASSPIGREAEAFF. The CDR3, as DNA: TGCGCCAGCAGCCCTATCGGGCGGGAGGCTGAAGCTTTCTTT.

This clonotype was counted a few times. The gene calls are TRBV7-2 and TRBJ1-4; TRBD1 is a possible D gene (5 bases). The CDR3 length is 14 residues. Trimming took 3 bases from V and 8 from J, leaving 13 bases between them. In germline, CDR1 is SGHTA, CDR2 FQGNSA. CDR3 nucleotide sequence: TGTGCCAGCAGCTTGGTGGCAGGGAGGGAAAAACTGTTTTTT. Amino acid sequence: CASSLVAGREKLFF.

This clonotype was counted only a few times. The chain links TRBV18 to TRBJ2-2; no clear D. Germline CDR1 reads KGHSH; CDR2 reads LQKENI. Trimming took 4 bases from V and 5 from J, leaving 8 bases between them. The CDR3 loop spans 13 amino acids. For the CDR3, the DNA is TGTGCCAGCTCACATACAGAGACCGGGGAGCTGTTTTTT. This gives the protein CASSHTETGELFF.

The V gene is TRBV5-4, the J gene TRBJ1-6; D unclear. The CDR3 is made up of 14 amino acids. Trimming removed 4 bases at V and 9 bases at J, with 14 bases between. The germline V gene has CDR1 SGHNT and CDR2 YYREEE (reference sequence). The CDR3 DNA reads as TGTGCCAGCAGCCCCACGACCCCCGGTTCACCCCTCCACTTT. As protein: CASSPTTPGSPLHF.

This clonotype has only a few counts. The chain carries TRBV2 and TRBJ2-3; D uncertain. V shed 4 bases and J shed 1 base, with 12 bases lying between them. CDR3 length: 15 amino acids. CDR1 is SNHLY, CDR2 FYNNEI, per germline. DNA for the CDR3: TGTGCCAGCAGTGTCGGGCCAATTGGCACAGATACGCAGTATTTT. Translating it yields CASSVGPIGTDTQYF.

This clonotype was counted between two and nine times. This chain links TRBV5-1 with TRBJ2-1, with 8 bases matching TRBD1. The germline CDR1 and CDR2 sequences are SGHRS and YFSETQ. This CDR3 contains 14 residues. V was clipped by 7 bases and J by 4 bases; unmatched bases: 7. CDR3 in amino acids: CASEQGAGYNEQFF. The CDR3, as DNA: TGCGCCAGCGAGCAGGGGGCCGGATACAATGAGCAGTTCTTC.

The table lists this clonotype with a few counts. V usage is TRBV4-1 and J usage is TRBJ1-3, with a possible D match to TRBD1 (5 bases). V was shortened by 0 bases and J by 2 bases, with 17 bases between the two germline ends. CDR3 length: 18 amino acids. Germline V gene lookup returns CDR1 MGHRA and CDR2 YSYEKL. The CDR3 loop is CASSQDTDRGGAGNTIYF. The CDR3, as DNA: TGCGCCAGCAGCCAAGACACAGACCGGGGGGGTGCTGGAAACACCATATATTTT.

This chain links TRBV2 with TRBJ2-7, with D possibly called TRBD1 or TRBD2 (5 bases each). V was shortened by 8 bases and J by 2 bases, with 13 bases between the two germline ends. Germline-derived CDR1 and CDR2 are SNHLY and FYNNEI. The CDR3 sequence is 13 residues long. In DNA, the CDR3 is TGTGCCAGCCGCGACAGCGGTACCTACGAGCAGTACTTC. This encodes CASRDSGTYEQYF.

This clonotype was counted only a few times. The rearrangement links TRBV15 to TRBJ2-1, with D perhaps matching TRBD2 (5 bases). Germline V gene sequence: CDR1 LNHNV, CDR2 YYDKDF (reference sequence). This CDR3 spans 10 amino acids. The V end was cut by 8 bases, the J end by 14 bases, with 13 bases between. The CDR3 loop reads CATPAAGEFF. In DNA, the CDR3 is TGTGCCACCCCCGCCGCCGGGGAGTTCTTC. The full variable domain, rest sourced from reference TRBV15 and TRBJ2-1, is DAMVIQNPRYQVTQFGKPVTLSCSQTLNHNVMYWYQQKSSQAPKLLFHYYDKDFNNEADTPDNFQSRRPNTSFCFLDIRSPGLGDTAMYLCATPAAGEFFGPGTRLTVL.

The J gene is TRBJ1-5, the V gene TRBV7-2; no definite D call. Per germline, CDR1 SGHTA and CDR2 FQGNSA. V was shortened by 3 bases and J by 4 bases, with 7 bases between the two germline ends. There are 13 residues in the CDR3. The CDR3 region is CASSFRQNQPQHF. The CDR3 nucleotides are TGTGCCAGCAGCTTCAGGCAAAATCAGCCCCAGCATTTT.

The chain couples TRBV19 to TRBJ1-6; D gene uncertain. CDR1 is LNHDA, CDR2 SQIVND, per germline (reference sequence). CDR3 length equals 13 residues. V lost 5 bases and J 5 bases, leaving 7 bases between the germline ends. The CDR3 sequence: CASSYWNNSPLHF. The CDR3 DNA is TGTGCCAGTAGTTATTGGAATAATTCACCCCTCCACTTT.

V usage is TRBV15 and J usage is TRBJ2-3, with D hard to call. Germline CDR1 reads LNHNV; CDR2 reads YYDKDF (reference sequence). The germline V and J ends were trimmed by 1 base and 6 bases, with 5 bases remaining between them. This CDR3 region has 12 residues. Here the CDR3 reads CATSRAQDTQYF. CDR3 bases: TGTGCCACCAGCAGAGCCCAGGATACGCAGTATTTT.